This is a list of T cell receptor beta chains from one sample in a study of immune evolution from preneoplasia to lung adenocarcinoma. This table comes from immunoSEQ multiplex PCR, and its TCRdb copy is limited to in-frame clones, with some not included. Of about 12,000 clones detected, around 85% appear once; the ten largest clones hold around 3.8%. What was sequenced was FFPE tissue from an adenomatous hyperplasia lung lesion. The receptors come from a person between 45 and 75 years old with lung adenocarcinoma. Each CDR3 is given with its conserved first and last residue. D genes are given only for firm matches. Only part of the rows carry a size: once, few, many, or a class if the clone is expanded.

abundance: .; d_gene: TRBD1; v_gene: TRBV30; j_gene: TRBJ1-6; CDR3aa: CAWRGDSYNSPLHF; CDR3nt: TGTGCCTGGAGGGGGGACAGCTATAATTCACCCCTCCACTTT
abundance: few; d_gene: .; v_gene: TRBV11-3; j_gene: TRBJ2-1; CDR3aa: CASSLAGAYNEQFF; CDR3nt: TGTGCCAGCAGCTTAGCGGGAGCCTACAATGAGCAGTTCTTC
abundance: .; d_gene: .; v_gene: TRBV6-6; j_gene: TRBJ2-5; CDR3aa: CASRRTLRQETQYF; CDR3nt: TGTGCCAGCCGCCGGACTCTCCGACAAGAGACCCAGTACTTC
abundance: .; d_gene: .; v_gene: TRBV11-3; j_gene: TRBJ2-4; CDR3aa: CASSLLSSMDIQYF; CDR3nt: TGTGCCAGCAGCCTTCTTAGTTCTATGGACATTCAGTACTTC
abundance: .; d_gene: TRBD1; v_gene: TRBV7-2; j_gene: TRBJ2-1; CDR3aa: CASSQGTGRNEQFF; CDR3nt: TGTGCCAGCAGCCAAGGGACAGGGCGTAATGAGCAGTTCTTC
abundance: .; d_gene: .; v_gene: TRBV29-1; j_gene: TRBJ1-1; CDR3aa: CSADSRSWGTEAFF; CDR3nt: TGCAGCGCCGACAGCCGCAGTTGGGGCACTGAAGCTTTCTTT
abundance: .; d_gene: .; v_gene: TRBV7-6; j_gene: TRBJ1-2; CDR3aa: CASSLVAGDRRGGYTF; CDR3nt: TGTGCCAGCAGCTTAGTAGCCGGGGATCGGAGGGGTGGCTACACCTTC
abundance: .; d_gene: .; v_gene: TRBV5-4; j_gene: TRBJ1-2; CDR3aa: CASSKRGGNYGYTF; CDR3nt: TGTGCCAGCAGCAAAAGAGGGGGGAACTATGGCTACACCTTC
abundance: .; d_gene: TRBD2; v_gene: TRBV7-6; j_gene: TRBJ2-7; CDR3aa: CASSLGGLAGGYEQYF; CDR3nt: TGTGCCAGCAGCTTGGGGGGACTAGCGGGAGGGTACGAGCAGTACTTC
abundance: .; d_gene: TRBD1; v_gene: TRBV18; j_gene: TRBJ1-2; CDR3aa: CASSQSTGWDGYTF; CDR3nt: TGTGCCAGCTCACAATCGACAGGGTGGGATGGCTACACCTTC
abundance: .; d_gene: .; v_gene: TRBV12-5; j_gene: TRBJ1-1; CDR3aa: CASGPRGRAQNTEAFF; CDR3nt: TGTGCTAGTGGTCCCCGGGGGAGGGCCCAGAACACTGAAGCTTTCTTT
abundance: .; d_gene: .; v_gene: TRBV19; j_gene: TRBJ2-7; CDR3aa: CASSIDPRASYEQYF; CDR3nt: TGTGCCAGTAGTATAGATCCCCGGGCCTCCTACGAGCAGTACTTC
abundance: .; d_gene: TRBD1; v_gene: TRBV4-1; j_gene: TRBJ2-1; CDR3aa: CASSRGTATYNEQFF; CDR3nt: TGCGCCAGCAGCCGAGGGACAGCGACCTACAATGAGCAGTTCTTC
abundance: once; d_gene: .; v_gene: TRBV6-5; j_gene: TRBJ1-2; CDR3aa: CASSNIGFVYGYTF; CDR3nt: TGTGCCAGCAGCAATATAGGGTTTGTCTATGGCTACACCTTC
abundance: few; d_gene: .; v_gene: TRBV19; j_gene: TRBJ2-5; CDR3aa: CASSRGDGHETQYF; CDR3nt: TGTGCCAGTAGTCGGGGCGACGGACACGAGACCCAGTACTTC
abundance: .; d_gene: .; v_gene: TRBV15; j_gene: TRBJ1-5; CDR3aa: CATSRELRTLRGNQPQHF; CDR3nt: TGTGCCACCAGCAGAGAGCTCCGTACATTGAGGGGGAATCAGCCCCAGCATTTT
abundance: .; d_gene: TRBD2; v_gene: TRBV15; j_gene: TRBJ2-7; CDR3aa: CATSRDPSGSLYEQYF; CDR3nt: TGTGCCACCAGCAGAGATCCTAGCGGGAGCCTCTACGAGCAGTACTTC
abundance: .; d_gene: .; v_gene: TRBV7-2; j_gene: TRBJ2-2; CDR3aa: CASSLAASAGELFF; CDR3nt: TGTGCCAGCAGCTTAGCTGCTAGCGCCGGGGAGCTGTTTTTT
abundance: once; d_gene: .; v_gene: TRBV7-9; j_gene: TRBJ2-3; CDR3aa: CASSLFTDTQYF; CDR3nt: TGTGCCAGCAGCTTATTTACAGATACGCAGTATTTT
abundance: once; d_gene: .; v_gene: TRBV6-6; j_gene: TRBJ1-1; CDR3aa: CASSYSVNTEAFF; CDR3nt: TGTGCCAGCAGTTACTCGGTGAACACTGAAGCTTTCTTT
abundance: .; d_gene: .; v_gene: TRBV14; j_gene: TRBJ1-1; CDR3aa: CASSQLVVGTGWNTEAFF; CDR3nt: TGTGCCAGCAGCCAACTGGTGGTAGGTACAGGGTGGAACACTGAAGCTTTCTTT
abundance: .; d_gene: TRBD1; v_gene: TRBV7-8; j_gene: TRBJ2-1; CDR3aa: CASRSTGVKGNEQFF; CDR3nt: TGTGCCAGCAGATCTACAGGGGTTAAGGGCAATGAGCAGTTCTTC
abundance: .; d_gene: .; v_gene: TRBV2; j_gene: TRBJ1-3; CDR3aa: CASSAGRDSTIYF; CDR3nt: TGTGCCAGCAGTGCGGGACGGGATAGCACCATATATTTT
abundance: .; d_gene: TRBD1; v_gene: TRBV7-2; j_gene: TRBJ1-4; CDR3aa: CASSRNRGAELFF; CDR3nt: TGTGCCAGCAGCCGTAACAGGGGGGCGGAACTGTTTTTT
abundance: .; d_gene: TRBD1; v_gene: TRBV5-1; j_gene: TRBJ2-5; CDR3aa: CASRPDRGQETQYF; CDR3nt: TGCGCCAGCAGACCGGACAGGGGGCAAGAGACCCAGTACTTC
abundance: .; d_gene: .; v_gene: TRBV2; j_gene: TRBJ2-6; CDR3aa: CASSVDSGANVLTF; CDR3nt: TGTGCCAGCAGTGTGGACTCTGGGGCCAACGTCCTGACTTTC
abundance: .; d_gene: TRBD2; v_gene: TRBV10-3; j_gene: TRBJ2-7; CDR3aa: CATGSAGGPYEQYF; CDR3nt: TGTGCCACTGGTAGTGCGGGAGGACCCTACGAGCAGTACTTC
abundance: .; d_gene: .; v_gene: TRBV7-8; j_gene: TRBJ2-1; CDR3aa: CASSFSGGGNEQFF; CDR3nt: TGTGCCAGCAGCTTCTCGGGGGGCGGCAATGAGCAGTTCTTC
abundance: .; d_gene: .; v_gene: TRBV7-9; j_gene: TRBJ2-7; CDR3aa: CASRGSGAFPYEQYF; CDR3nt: TGTGCCAGCAGGGGCTCAGGGGCTTTTCCCTACGAGCAGTACTTC
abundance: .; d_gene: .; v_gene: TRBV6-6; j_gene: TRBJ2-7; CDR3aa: CASSRTTDEQYF; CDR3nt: TGTGCCAGCAGCCGAACCACGGACGAGCAGTACTTC
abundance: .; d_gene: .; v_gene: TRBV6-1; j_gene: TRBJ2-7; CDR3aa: CASNRDAASYEQYF; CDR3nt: TGTGCCAGCAACCGGGACGCGGCGTCCTACGAGCAGTACTTC
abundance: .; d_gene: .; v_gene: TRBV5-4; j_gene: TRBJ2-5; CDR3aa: CASSVEEPQETQYF; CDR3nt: TGTGCCAGCAGCGTCGAGGAGCCCCAAGAGACCCAGTACTTC
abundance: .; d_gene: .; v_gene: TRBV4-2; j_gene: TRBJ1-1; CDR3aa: CASSQGGEGRGAFF; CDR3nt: TGTGCCAGCAGCCAAGGGGGGGAGGGAAGAGGAGCTTTCTTT
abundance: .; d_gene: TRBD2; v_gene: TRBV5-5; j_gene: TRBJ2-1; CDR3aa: CASSLGLAGATYNEQFF; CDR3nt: TGTGCCAGCAGCTTGGGGCTAGCGGGAGCGACCTACAATGAGCAGTTCTTC
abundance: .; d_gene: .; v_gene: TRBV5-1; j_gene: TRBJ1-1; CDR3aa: CASSLEISGVAFF; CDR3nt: TGCGCCAGCAGCTTGGAAATATCGGGGGTAGCTTTCTTT
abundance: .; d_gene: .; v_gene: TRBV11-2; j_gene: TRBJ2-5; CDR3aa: CASSLENGETQYF; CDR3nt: TGTGCCAGCAGCTTAGAGAATGGAGAGACCCAGTACTTC
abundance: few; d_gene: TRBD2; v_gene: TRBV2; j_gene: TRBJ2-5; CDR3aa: CASSRGGLAVQTQYF; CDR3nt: TGTGCCAGCAGTAGAGGGGGACTAGCGGTGCAGACCCAGTACTTC
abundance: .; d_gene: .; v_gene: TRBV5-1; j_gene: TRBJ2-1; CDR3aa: CASLSVYNEQFF; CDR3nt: TGCGCCAGTCTAAGCGTGTACAATGAGCAGTTCTTC
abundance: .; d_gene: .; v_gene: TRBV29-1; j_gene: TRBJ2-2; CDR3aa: CSVDRGLAGELFF; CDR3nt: TGCAGCGTTGACAGGGGATTGGCCGGGGAGCTGTTTTTT
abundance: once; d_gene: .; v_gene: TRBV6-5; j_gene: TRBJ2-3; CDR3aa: CASRESDPTDTQYF; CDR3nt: TGTGCCAGCAGAGAATCCGATCCCACAGATACGCAGTATTTT
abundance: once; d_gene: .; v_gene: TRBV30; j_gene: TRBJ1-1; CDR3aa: CAWSEGSMNTEAFF; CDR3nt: TGTGCCTGGAGTGAAGGCAGCATGAACACTGAAGCTTTCTTT
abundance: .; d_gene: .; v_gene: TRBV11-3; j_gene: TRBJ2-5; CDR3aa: CASSLAETQYF; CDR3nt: TGTGCCAGCAGCTTAGCCGAGACCCAGTACTTC
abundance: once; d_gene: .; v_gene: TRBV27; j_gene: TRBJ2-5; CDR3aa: CASSLSQGRVETQYF; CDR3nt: TGTGCCAGCAGTTTATCGCAGGGGAGGGTGGAGACCCAGTACTTC
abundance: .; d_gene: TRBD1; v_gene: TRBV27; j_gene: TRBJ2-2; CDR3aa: CASGQGLYTGELFF; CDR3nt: TGTGCCAGCGGACAGGGTCTGTACACCGGGGAGCTGTTTTTT
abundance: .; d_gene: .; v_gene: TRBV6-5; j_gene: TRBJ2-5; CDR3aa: CASTTGPPAKTQYF; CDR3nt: TGTGCCAGCACGACGGGACCCCCGGCGAAGACCCAGTACTTC
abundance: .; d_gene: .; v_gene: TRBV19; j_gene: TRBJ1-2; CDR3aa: CASRRDKYGYTF; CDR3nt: TGTGCCAGTAGAAGGGACAAGTATGGCTACACCTTC
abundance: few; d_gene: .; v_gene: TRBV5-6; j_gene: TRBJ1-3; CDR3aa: CASSLIQVSGNTIYF; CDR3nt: TGTGCCAGCAGCTTGATTCAGGTCTCTGGAAACACCATATATTTT
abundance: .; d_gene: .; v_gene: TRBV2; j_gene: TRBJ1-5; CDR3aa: CASRLQENQPQHF; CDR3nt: TGTGCCAGCAGACTCCAGGAAAATCAGCCCCAGCATTTT
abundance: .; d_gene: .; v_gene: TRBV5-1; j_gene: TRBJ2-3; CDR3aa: CASSLALSLDTQYF; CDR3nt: .